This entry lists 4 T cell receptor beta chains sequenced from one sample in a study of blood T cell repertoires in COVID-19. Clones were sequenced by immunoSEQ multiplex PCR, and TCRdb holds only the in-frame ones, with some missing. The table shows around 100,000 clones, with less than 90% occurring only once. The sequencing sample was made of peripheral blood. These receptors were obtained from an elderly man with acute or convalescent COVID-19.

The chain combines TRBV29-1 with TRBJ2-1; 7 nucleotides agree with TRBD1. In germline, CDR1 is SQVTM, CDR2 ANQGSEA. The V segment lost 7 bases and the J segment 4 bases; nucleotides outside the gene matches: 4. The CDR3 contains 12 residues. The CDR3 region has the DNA TGCAGCGATAGACAGGGTTACAATGAGCAGTTCTTC. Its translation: CSDRQGYNEQFF.

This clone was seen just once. The CDR3 here is CASSSTGTDYEQYF. CDR3 sequence (DNA): TGTGCCAGCAGCTCTACCGGGACAGACTACGAGCAGTACTTC. The chain has TRBV5-5 and TRBJ2-7, with 7 positions matching TRBD1. Per germline, CDR1 SGHKS and CDR2 YYEKEE (reference sequence). V gave up 3 bases and J gave up 3 bases; unmatched junction bases: 6. The CDR3 runs to 14 residues. Using reference TRBV5-5 and TRBJ2-7 for the parts outside the CDR3, the full variable domain is DAGVTQSPTHLIKTRGQQVTLRCSPISGHKSVSWYQQVLGQGPQFIFQYYEKEERGRGNFPDRFSARQFPNYSSELNVNALLLGDSALYLCASSSTGTDYEQYFGPGTRLTVT.

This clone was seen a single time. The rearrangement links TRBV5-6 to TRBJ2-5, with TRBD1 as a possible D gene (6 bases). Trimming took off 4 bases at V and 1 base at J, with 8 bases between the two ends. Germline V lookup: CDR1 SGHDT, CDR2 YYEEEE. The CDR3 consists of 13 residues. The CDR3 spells CASSQDSQETQYF. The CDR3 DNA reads TGTGCCAGCAGCCAGGACAGCCAAGAGACCCAGTACTTC.

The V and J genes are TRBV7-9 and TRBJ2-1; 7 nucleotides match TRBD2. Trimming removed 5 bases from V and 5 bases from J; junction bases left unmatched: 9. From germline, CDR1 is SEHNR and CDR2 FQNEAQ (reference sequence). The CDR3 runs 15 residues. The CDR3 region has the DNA TGTGCCAGCAGCAGGCCTAGCGGCACTAACAATGAGCAGTTCTTC. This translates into CASSRPSGTNNEQFF.